This T cell receptor beta chain was sequenced for a study of OX40 agonist ivuxolimab in advanced cancers. Study conclusions and caveats: The work left the antigen specificity of expanded peripheral T cells undetermined.

In regard to this clone: The antigen is unknown.

The method was immunoSEQ multiplex PCR; TCRdb's version includes in-frame clones alone and lacks a portion of them. The sample has 45,000 to 65,000 clones; 85% to 90% are singletons. This CDR3 has 13 residues. The J segment lost 1 base and the V segment lost 7 bases, leaving 2 bases of the junction unmatched. CDR1 is LNHDA, CDR2 SQIVND, per germline (reference sequence). The chain couples TRBV19 to TRBJ1-1; 8 bases are shared with TRBD1. The TCR comes from an adult with an advanced solid tumor such as melanoma, head and neck, liver or kidney cancer. The sample consisted of CD4+ or CD8+ T cells sorted from blood, taken in a trial of the OX40 agonist ivuxolimab. As DNA, the CDR3 is TGTGCCAGTAACAGGGGGAGGAACACTGAAGCTTTCTTT. Translation: CASNRGRNTEAFF. Looking up the rest from reference TRBV19 and TRBJ1-1 gives the full variable domain: DGGITQSPKYLFRKEGQNVTLSCEQNLNHDAMYWYRQDPGQGLRLIYYSQIVNDFQKGDIAEGYSVSREKKESFPLTVTSAQKNPTAFYLCASNRGRNTEAFFGQGTRLTVV.